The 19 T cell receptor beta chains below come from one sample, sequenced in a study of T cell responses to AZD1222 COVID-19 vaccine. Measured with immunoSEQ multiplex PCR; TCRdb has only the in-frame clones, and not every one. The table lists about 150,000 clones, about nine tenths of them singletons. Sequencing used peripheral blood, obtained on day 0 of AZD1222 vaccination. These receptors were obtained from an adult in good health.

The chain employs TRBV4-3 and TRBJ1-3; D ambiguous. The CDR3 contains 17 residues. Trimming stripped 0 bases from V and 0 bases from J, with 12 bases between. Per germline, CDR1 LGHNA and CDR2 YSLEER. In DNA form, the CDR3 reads TGCGCCAGCAGCCAAGAGCTAGGCCTCACCTCTGGAAACACCATATATTTT. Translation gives CASSQELGLTSGNTIYF.

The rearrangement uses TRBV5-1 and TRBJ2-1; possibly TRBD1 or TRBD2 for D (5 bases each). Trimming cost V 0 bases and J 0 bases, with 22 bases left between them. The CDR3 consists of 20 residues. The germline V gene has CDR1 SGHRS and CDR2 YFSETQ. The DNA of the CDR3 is TGCGCCAGCAGCTTGGAGTCACAGGTTATAAGCGGCAACTCCTACAATGAGCAGTTCTTC. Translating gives CASSLESQVISGNSYNEQFF.

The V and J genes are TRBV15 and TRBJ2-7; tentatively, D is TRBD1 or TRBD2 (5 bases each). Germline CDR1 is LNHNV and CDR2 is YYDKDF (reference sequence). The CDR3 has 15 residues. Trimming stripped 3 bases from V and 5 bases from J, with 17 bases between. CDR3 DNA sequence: TGTGCCACCAGCAGCAAGCAGACCGGGGCGCACGAGCAGTACTTC. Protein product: CATSSKQTGAHEQYF.

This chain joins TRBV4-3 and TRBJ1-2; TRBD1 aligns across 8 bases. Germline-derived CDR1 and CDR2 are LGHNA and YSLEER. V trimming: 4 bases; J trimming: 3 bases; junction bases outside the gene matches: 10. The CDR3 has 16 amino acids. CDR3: CASSPSGQGVDYGYTF. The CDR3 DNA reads TGCGCCAGCAGCCCATCAGGACAGGGCGTGGACTATGGCTACACCTTC.

Written as DNA, the CDR3 is TGTGCCAGCAGCCCTGCACAGAACTATGGCTACACCTTC. It specifies CASSPAQNYGYTF. V and J are TRBV14 and TRBJ1-2; no firm D call. The length of the CDR3 is 13 residues. Germline V lookup: CDR1 SGHDN, CDR2 FVKESK. V was pared by 4 bases and J by 2 bases, with 8 bases between. The variable domain in full, with the rest retrieved from reference TRBV14 and TRBJ1-2, is EAGVTQFPSHSVIEKGQTVTLRCDPISGHDNLYWYRRVMGKEIKFLLHFVKESKQDESGMPNNRFLAERTGGTYSTLKVQPAELEDSGVYFCASSPAQNYGYTFGSGTRLTVV.

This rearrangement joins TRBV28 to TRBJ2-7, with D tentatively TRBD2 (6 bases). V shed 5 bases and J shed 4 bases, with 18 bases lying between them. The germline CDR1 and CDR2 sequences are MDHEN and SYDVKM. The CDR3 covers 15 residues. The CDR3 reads CASSHGGGAQYEQYF. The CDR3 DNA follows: TGTGCCAGCAGTCACGGGGGTGGGGCCCAATACGAGCAGTACTTC.

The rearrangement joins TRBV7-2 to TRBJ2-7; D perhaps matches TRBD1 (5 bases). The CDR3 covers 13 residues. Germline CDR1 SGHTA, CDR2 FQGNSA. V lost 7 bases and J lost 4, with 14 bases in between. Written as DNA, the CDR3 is TGTGCCAGCAACCAAAACACAGGTTACGAGCAGTACTTC. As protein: CASNQNTGYEQYF.

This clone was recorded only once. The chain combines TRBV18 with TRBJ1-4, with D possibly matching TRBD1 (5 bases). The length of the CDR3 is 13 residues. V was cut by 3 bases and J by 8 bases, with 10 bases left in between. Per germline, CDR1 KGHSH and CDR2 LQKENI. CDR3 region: CASSPARGEKLFF. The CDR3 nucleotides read TGTGCCAGCTCACCCGCTCGGGGGGAAAAACTGTTTTTT.

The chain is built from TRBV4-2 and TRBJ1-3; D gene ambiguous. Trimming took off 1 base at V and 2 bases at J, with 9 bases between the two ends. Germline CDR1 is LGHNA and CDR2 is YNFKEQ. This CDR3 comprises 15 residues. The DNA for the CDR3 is TGTGCCAGCAGCCAAGTCGGGCAGGCTGGAAACACCATATATTTT. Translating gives CASSQVGQAGNTIYF.

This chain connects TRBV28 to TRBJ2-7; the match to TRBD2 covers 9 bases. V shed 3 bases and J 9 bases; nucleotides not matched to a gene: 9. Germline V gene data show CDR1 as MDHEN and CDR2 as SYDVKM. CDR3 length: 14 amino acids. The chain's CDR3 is CASSFASGTRGQYF. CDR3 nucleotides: TGTGCCAGCAGTTTCGCTAGCGGGACCCGGGGGCAGTACTTC. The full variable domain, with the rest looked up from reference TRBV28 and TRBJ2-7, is DVKVTQSSRYLVKRTGEKVFLECVQDMDHENMFWYRQDPGLGLRLIYFSYDVKMKEKGDIPEGYSVSREKKERFSLILESASTNQTSMYLCASSFASGTRGQYFGPGTRLTVT.

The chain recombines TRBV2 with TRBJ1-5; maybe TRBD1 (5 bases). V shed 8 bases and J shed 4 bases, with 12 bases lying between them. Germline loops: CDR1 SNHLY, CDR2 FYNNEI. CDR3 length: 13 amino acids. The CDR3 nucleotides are TGTGCCAGCCAGTGGGGGATGAATCAGCCCCAGCATTTT. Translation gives CASQWGMNQPQHF.

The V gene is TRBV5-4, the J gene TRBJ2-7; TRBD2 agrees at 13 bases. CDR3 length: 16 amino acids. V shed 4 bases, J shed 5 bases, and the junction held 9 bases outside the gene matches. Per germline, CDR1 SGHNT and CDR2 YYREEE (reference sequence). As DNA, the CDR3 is TGTGCCAGCAGCGGGACTAGCGGGAAAGGGGTCCACGAGCAGTACTTC. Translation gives CASSGTSGKGVHEQYF.

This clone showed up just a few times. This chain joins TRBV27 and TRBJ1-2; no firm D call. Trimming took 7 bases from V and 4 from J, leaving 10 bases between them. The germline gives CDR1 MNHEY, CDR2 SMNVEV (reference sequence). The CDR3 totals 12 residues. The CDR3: CASTDGLYGYTF. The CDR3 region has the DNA TGTGCCAGCACAGACGGACTCTATGGCTACACCTTC.

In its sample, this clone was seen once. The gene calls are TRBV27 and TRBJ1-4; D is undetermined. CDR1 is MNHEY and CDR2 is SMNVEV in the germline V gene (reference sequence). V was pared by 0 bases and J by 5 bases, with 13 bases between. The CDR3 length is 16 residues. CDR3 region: CASSLSPRATNEKLFF. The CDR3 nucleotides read TGTGCCAGCAGTTTATCGCCACGGGCGACAAATGAAAAACTGTTTTTT.

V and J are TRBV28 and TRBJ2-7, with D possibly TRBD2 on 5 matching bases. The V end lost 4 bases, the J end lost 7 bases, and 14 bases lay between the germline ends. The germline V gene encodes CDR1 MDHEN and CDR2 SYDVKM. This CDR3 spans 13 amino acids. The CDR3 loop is CASSYGEIGEQYF. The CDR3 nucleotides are TGTGCCAGCAGTTATGGGGAGATTGGGGAGCAGTACTTC.

The CDR3 sequence: CASSEAMAPVSPLHF. CDR3 bases: TGTGCCAGCAGTGAAGCTATGGCACCAGTCTCACCCCTCCACTTT. This chain joins TRBV6-1 and TRBJ1-6; D gene uncertain. The CDR3 runs to 15 residues. The germline V gene encodes CDR1 MNHNS and CDR2 SASEGT. Trimming pared 0 bases from V and 10 bases from J, leaving 13 bases between.

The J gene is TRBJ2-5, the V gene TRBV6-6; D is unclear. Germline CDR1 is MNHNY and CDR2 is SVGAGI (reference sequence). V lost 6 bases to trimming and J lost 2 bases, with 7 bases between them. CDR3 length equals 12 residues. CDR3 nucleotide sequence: TGTGCCAGCAGCTGGCAGCAAGAGACCCAGTACTTC. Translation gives CASSWQQETQYF.

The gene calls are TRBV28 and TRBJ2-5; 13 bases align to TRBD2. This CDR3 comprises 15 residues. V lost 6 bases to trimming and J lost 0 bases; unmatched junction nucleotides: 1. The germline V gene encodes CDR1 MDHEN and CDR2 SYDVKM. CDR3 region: CASRGTSGDQETQYF. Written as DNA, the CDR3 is TGTGCCAGCAGGGGGACTAGCGGGGACCAAGAGACCCAGTACTTC. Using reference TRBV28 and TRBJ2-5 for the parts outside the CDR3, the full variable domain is DVKVTQSSRYLVKRTGEKVFLECVQDMDHENMFWYRQDPGLGLRLIYFSYDVKMKEKGDIPEGYSVSREKKERFSLILESASTNQTSMYLCASRGTSGDQETQYFGPGTRLLVL.

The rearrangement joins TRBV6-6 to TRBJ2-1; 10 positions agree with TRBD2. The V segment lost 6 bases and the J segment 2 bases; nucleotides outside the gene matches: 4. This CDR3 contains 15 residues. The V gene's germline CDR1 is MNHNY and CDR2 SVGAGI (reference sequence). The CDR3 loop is CASRTGTSAYNEQFF. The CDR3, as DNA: TGTGCCAGCAGAACCGGGACTAGCGCCTACAATGAGCAGTTCTTC.